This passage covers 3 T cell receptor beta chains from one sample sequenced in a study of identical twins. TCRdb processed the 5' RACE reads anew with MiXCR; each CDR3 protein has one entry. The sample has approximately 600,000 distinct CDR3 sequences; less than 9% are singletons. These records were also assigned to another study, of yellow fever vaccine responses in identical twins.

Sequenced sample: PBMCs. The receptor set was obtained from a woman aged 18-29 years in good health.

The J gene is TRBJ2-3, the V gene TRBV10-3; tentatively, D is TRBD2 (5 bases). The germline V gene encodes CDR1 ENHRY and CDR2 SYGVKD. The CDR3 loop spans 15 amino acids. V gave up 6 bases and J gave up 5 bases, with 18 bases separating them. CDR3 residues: CAISPGVAEVDTQYF. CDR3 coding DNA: TGTGCCATCAGCCCCGGGGTAGCCGAGGTAGATACGCAGTATTTT.

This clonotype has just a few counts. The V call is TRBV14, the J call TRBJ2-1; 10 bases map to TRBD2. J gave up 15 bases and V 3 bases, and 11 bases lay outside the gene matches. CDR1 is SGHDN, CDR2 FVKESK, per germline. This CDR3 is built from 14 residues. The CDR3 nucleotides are TGTGCCAGCAGCCAGGGACTAGCGAAGACGGTAAGGTTCTTC. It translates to CASSQGLAKTVRFF.

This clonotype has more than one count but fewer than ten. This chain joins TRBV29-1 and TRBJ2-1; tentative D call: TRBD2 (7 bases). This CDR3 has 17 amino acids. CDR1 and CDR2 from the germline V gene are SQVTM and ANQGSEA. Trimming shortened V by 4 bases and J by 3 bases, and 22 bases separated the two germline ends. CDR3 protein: CSVGGGKRDTHYNEQFF. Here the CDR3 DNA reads TGCAGCGTTGGGGGGGGGAAAAGGGACACTCACTACAATGAGCAGTTCTTC.